Listed below are T cell receptor beta chains from one sample, sequenced in a study of beta chain features in type 1 diabetes. The repertoire was sequenced with immunoSEQ multiplex PCR; TCRdb's copy has only in-frame clones and lacks some. The table lists about 150,000 clones, about 8.5% of them singletons, with approximately 0.65% in the top ten. Sequencing used central memory CD4+ T cells from blood. Receptors originate from a man aged 18 to 30 in good health. Each CDR3 is given with its conserved first and last residue. D genes are given only for firm matches. Where a row states a size, it is once, few, many or the class of an expanded clone; other rows omit it.

d_call j_call clone_size v_call cdr3_aa cdr3_nt
- TRBJ2-4 - TRBV11-2 CASSTRGWGDIQYF TGTGCCAGCAGCACCAGGGGGTGGGGGGACATTCAGTACTTC
TRBD1 TRBJ1-5 few TRBV7-2 CASSRKGASQPQHF TGTGCCAGCAGCCGTAAGGGGGCGAGTCAGCCCCAGCATTTT
- TRBJ1-1 - TRBV28 CASSLLGVIMNTEAFF TGTGCCAGCAGTTTATTAGGGGTAATTATGAACACTGAAGCTTTCTTT
- TRBJ2-3 - TRBV7-2 CASSSNYGDTQYF TGTGCCAGCAGCTCTAACTACGGAGATACGCAGTATTTT
- TRBJ2-5 many TRBV6-5 CASSRTSRETQYF TGTGCCAGCAGCCGAACTAGCCGAGAGACCCAGTACTTC
- TRBJ2-3 few TRBV27 CASSLGGLNTQYF TGTGCCAGCAGTTTAGGGGGACTGAATACGCAGTATTTT
TRBD2 TRBJ2-3 many TRBV4-2 CASSQVKAGVWTDTQYF TGTGCCAGCAGCCAAGTGAAAGCGGGGGTGTGGACAGATACGCAGTATTTT
TRBD1 TRBJ1-6 few TRBV18 CASSPQVGQGSSPLHF TGTGCCAGCTCACCACAAGTAGGACAGGGGTCTTCACCCCTCCACTTT
- TRBJ2-7 few TRBV5-5 CASSLVGGPDPTYEQYF TGTGCCAGCAGCTTGGTTGGGGGCCCGGACCCTACCTACGAGCAGTACTTC
- TRBJ1-4 few TRBV29-1 CSALQGREKLFF TGCAGCGCACTACAGGGAAGGGAAAAACTGTTTTTT
TRBD2 TRBJ2-7 few TRBV5-4 CASSFGAGGAYEQYF TGTGCCAGCAGCTTTGGTGCGGGAGGGGCCTACGAGCAGTACTTC
TRBD1 TRBJ2-3 few TRBV30 CAWSPDRGFTNTQYF TGTGCCTGGAGTCCCGACAGGGGGTTCACAAATACGCAGTATTTT
TRBD1 TRBJ2-6 - TRBV11-1 CASSLRPTGEGANVLTF TGTGCCAGCAGCTTACGCCCCACAGGGGAAGGGGCCAACGTCCTGACTTTC
- TRBJ2-3 many TRBV7-3 CASSSSSSTDTQYF TGTGCCAGCAGCTCTAGCTCTAGCACAGATACGCAGTATTTT
- TRBJ1-1 few TRBV7-3 CASSLAGQNTEAFF TGTGCCAGCAGCTTGGCCGGACAAAACACTGAAGCTTTCTTT
TRBD1 TRBJ2-1 - TRBV25-1 CASSEATGGPSYNEQFF TGTGCCAGCAGTGAGGCGACAGGGGGACCCTCCTACAATGAGCAGTTCTTC
TRBD1 TRBJ1-2 few TRBV7-3 CASSLTGGLNYGYTF TGTGCCAGCAGCTTAACAGGGGGCCTTAACTATGGCTACACCTTC
- TRBJ2-3 few TRBV25-1 CASSPAGTDTQYF TGTGCCAGCAGTCCCGCGGGAACAGATACGCAGTATTTT
- TRBJ2-7 - TRBV29-1 CSGVRGYEQYF TGCAGCGGGGTCAGGGGTTACGAGCAGTACTTC
- TRBJ1-1 few TRBV7-2 CASSPDLGSTEAFF TGTGCCAGCAGCCCCGATCTCGGGAGCACTGAAGCTTTCTTT
TRBD1 TRBJ2-5 many TRBV18 CASSRDSQETQYF TGTGCCAGCTCACGGGACAGCCAAGAGACCCAGTACTTC
- TRBJ2-2 few TRBV6-5 CASSYGRGQYTGELFF TGTGCCAGCAGTTACGGGCGGGGGCAGTACACCGGGGAGCTGTTTTTT
- TRBJ2-7 few TRBV5-1 CASSPGWGGGYEQYF TGCGCCAGCAGCCCTGGGTGGGGAGGAGGTTACGAGCAGTACTTC
TRBD1 TRBJ2-1 - TRBV7-8 CASSLATGPSSYNEQFF TGTGCCAGCAGCTTAGCGACAGGGCCTAGCTCCTACAATGAGCAGTTCTTC
TRBD2 TRBJ2-3 - TRBV6-5 CASNQASGRTDTQYF TGTGCCAGCAATCAGGCTAGCGGACGCACAGATACGCAGTATTTT
- TRBJ2-7 - TRBV18 CASSPDSAEQYF TGTGCCAGCTCACCCGACAGTGCCGAGCAGTACTTC
- TRBJ2-5 - TRBV9 CASSVGQAQETQYF TGTGCCAGCAGCGTAGGACAGGCCCAAGAGACCCAGTACTTC
TRBD2 TRBJ2-7 few TRBV18 CASSPPTSANYEQYF TGTGCCAGCTCACCACCTACTAGCGCCAACTACGAGCAGTACTTC